This TCR beta chain was captured by sequencing in a study of shared clonotypes between healthy human individuals. The study, taken as a whole, reports: On the whole, naive subsets had larger estimated richness than memory subsets had.

Naivety among CD8 cells was defined by CD45RO negativity and positive CCR7 selection, thereby excluding terminally differentiated effector memory CD45RA+ cells. Healthy and HIV-negative, the adult donors had no recent acute infections or vaccinations. The method was immunoSEQ multiplex PCR; TCRdb's version includes in-frame clones alone and lacks a portion of them. The data show 2 million to 2.5 million clones, around 96% seen once. Note on this clone: Antigen specificity is unknown. In the same sample, other DNA sequences code for this CDR3.

Germline assignment: CDR1 MGHRA and CDR2 YSYEKL. Trimming cost V 4 bases and J 3 bases; bases outside gene matches: 6. CDR3 length equals 14 residues. The source material was naive CD8+ T cells sorted from blood. J is TRBJ2-7 and V is TRBV4-1; TRBD1 matches 7 bases. The TCR comes from a man between 18 and 29 years old in good health. CDR3 in amino acids: CASSPRDSSYEQYF. The CDR3 DNA is TGCGCCAGCAGCCCCCGGGACAGCAGCTACGAGCAGTACTTC.